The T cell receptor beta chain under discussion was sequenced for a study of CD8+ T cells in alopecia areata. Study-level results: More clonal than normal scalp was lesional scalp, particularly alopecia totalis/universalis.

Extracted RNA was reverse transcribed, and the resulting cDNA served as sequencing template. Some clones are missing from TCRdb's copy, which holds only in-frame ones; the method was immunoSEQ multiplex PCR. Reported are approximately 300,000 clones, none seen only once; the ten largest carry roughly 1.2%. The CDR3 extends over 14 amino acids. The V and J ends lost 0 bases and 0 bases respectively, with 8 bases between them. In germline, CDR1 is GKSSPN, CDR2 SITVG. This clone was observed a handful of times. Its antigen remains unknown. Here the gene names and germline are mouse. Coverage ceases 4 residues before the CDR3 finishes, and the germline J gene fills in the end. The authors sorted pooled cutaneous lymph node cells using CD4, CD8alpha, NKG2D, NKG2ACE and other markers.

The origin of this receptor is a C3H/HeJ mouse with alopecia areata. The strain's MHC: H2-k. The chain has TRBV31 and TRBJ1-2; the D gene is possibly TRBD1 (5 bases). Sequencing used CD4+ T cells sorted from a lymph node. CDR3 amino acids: CAWSLRQPNSDYTF. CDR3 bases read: TGTGCCTGGAGTCTAAGACAGCCAAACTCC.